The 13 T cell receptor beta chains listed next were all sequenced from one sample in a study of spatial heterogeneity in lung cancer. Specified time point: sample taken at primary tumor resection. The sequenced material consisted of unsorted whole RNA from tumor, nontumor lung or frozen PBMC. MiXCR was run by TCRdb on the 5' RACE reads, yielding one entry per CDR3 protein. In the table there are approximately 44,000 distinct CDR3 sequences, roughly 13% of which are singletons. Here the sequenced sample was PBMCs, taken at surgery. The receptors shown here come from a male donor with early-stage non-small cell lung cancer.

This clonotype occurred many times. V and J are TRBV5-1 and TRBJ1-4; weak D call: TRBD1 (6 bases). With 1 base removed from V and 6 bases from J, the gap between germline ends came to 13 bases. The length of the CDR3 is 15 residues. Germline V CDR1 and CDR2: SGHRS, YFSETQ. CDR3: CASSLNAGVDEKLFF. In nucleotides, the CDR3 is TGCGCCAGCAGCTTGAATGCAGGGGTGGATGAAAAACTGTTTTTT.

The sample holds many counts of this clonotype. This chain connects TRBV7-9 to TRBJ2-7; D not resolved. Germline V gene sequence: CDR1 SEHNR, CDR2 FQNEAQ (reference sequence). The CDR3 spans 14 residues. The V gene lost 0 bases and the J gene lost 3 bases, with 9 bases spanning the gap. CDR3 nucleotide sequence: TGTGCCAGCAGCTTAGCTGGACGAAACTACGAGCAGTACTTC. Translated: CASSLAGRNYEQYF.

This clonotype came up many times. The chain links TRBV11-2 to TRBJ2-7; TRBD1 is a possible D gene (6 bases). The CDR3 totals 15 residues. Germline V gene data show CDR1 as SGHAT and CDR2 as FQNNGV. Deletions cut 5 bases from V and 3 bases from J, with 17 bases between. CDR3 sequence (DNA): TGTGCCAGCAGCACCCACAGGGTTCGGGACTACGAGCAGTACTTC. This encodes CASSTHRVRDYEQYF.

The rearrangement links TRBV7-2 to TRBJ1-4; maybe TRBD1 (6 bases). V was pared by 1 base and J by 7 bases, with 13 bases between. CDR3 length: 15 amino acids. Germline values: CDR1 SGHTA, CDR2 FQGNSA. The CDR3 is CASSLDQGRSEKLFF. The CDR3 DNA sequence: TGTGCCAGCAGCTTAGACCAGGGGAGAAGTGAAAAACTGTTTTTT.

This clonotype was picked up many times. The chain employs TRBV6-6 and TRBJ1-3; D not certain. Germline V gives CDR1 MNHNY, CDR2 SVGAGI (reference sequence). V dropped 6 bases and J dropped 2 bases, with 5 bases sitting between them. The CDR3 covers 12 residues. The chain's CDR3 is CASSQTGNTIYF. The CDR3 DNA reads TGTGCCAGCAGCCAGACTGGAAACACCATATATTTT.

CDR3 amino acids: CSVETGGSYEQYF. The CDR3 coding sequence is TGCAGCGTTGAGACAGGGGGCTCCTACGAGCAGTACTTC. The rearrangement links TRBV29-1 to TRBJ2-7, with TRBD1 matching over 9 bases. The CDR3 has 13 residues. The ends lost 3 bases at V and 0 bases at J; junction bases unmatched: 0. Germline lookup yields CDR1 SQVTM and CDR2 ANQGSEA.

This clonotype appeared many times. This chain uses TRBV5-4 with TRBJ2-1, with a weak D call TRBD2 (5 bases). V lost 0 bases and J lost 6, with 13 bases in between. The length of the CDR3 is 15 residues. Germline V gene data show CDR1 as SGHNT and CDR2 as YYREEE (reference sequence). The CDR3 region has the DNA TGTGCCAGCAGCTTGGTGGGAGCATCTTTCAATGAGCAGTTCTTC. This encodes CASSLVGASFNEQFF.

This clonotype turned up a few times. The CDR3: CASSDRAPGDYGYTF. CDR3 nucleotide sequence: TGTGCCAGCAGTGACCGGGCTCCAGGGGACTATGGCTACACCTTC. The rearrangement joins TRBV7-9 to TRBJ1-2, with a tentative D call TRBD1 (6 bases). V lost 6 bases, J lost 3 bases, and 17 bases lay in between. The V gene's germline CDR1 is SEHNR and CDR2 FQNEAQ (reference sequence). This CDR3 is built from 15 residues. The variable domain in full, with the rest retrieved from reference TRBV7-9 and TRBJ1-2, is DTGVSQNPRHKITKRGQNVTFRCDPISEHNRLYWYRQTLGQGPEFLTYFQNEAQLEKSRLLSDRFSAERPKGSFSTLEIQRTEQGDSAMYLCASSDRAPGDYGYTFGSGTRLTVV.

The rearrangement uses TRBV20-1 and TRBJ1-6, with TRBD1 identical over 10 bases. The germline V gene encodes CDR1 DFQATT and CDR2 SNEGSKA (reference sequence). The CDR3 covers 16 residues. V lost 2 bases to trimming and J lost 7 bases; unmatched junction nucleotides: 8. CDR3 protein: CSARISPGQGNSPLHF. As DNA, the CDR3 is TGCAGTGCTAGAATAAGTCCGGGACAGGGGAATTCACCCCTCCACTTT.

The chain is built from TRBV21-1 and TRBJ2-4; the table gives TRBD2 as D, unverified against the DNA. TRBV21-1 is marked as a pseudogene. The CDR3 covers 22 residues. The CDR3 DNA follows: TGTGCCAGCAGCAAGCGACCGGACGGGACTAGCGGGAGGGCCGGGGTTTGGGACATTCAGTACTTC. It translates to CASSKRPDGTSGRAGVWDIQYF.

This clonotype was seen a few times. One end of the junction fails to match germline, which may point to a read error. The CDR3 DNA sequence: TGTGCCAGCAGCCAAGGAGGCGGTAGCGGGAGGAAGGACTTC. Its translation: CASSQGGGSGRKDF. The chain links TRBV4-2 to TRBJ2-7; 10 positions agree with TRBD2. The CDR3 covers 14 residues. Germline V gives CDR1 LGHNA, CDR2 YNFKEQ.

The CDR3 DNA follows: TGTGCCAGCAGCCAAGGCGGGAACTGGGTCACTGAAGCTTTCTTT. This gives the protein CASSQGGNWVTEAFF. The chain combines TRBV3-1 with TRBJ1-1; D uncertain. Germline-derived CDR1 and CDR2 are LGHDT and YNNKEL (reference sequence). CDR3 length equals 15 residues. V was clipped by 1 base and J by 4 bases, with 13 bases between them. Supplemented by reference TRBV3-1 and TRBJ1-1, the full variable domain reads DTAVSQTPKYLVTQMGNDKSIKCEQNLGHDTMYWYKQDSKKFLKIMFSYNNKELIINETVPNRFSPKSPDKAHLNLHINSLELGDSAVYFCASSQGGNWVTEAFFGQGTRLTVV.

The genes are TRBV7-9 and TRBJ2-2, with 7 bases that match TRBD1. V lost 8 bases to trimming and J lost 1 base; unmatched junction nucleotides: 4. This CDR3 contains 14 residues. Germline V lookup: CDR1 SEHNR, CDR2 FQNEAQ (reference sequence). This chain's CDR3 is CASAWTGNTGELFF. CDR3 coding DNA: TGTGCCAGCGCCTGGACAGGGAACACCGGGGAGCTGTTTTTT.